This TCR beta chain was observed in a study of blood T cell repertoires in COVID-19. Study context: T cells, B-cell-depleted T cells, or PBMCs provided the cDNA or gDNA that served as material.

As processed by the authors: Nucleated cell counts were estimated from reference gene primer amplification. Assay: immunoSEQ multiplex PCR; the TCRdb copy retains only in-frame clones and omits some. V and J calls and clone size are given by that table; D and trimming were obtained from the DNA. Of 140,000 or so clones in the sample, roughly three quarters were seen once. The Seattle site enrolled patients during active infection and followed them longitudinally. Input material: peripheral blood. This TCR derives from a woman in her seventies with COVID-19, enrolled during active disease.

This CDR3 is CASSQSEAQQYF. CDR3 DNA sequence: TGTGCCAGCAGCCAAAGTGAGGCGCAGCAGTACTTC. The chain is built from TRBV3-1 (or the pseudogene TRBV3-2) and TRBJ2-7, with unresolved D. The V end was cut by 2 bases, the J end by 8 bases, with 10 bases between. The CDR3 covers 12 residues. Germline values: CDR1 LGHDT, CDR2 YNNKEL (reference sequence).